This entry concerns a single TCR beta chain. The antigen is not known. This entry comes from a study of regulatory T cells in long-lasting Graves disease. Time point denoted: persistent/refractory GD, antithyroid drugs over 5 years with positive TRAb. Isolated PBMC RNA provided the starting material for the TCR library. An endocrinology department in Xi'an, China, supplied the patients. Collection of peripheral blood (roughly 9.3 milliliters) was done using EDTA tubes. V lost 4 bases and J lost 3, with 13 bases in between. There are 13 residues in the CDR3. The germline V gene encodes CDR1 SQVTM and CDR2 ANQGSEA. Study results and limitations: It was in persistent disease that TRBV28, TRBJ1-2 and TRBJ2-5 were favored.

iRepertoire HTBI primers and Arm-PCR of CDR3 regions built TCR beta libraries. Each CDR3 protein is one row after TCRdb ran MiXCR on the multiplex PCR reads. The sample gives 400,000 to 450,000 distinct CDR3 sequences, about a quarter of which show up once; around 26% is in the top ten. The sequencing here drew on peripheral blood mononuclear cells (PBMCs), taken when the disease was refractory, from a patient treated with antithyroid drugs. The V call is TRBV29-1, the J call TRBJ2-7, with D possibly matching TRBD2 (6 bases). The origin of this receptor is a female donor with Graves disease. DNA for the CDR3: TGCAGCGTTGTCGGGAGAGGAGACTACGAGCAGTACTTC. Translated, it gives CSVVGRGDYEQYF.